This T cell receptor (delta chain) was sequenced in a study of Vδ1+ human thymocytes. The template was reverse-transcribed extracted RNA. CDR3 amplicons came from multiplex PCR with pooled V-gene forward and constant-region reverse primers. TCRdb re-processed the multiplex PCR reads using CATT. The data contain under 85,000 delta-chain clones, around 32% of them singletons. Comment on this clone: Its specificity is not known.

Findings and limits, study-wide: Thymic TRG and TRD repertoires appeared highly polyclonal.

Germline CDR1 is TSWWSYY and CDR2 is QGS. The CDR3 runs to 14 residues. Trimming shortened V by 1 base and J by 8 bases, and 14 bases separated the two germline ends. The TCR sequence derives from a boy younger than two who had congenital heart surgery. The chain joins TRDV1 to TRDJ1; D gene unclear. The sample taken for sequencing was Vdelta1+ gamma-delta thymocytes from the thymus. Described subset: FACS-sorted CD3+ TCRalphabeta- TCRVdelta1+ TCRVdelta2- thymocytes. The CDR3 spells CALGERAFGVKLIF. The CDR3 DNA follows: TGTGCTCTTGGGGAACGCGCGTTCGGGGTAAAACTCATCTTT.